Each of the 15 T cell receptor beta chains below was sequenced from the same sample in a study of blood T cell repertoires in COVID-19. Profiling relied on immunoSEQ multiplex PCR, and the TCRdb table lists in-frame clones only, not all of them. The table includes some 100,000 clones, about 77% detected once. Sequencing input: peripheral blood. These receptors all stem from a man between 65 and 85 years old with active or convalescent COVID-19.

The chain has TRBV4-2 and TRBJ2-1; 12 bases map to TRBD2. The CDR3 runs to 17 residues. Germline CDR1 LGHNA, CDR2 YNFKEQ. Trimming took 1 base from V and 8 from J; bases not matched to a gene: 9. CDR3 coding DNA: TGTGCCAGCAGCCAAGTCGGGGGGACTAGCGGGTTTGATGAGCAGTTCTTC. Amino acids: CASSQVGGTSGFDEQFF.

The table lists this clone with a few counts. The V and J genes are TRBV7-2 and TRBJ1-1; D gene uncertain. Trimming removed 2 bases at V and 8 bases at J, with 12 bases between. Germline CDR1 SGHTA, CDR2 FQGNSA. The CDR3 is 13 residues long. CDR3 nucleotides: TGTGCCAGCAGCTTAAGTAAGGCGGGAGAAGCTTTCTTT. Translated, it gives CASSLSKAGEAFF.

The genes are TRBV7-6 and TRBJ1-2, with 8 bases fitting TRBD1. Per germline, CDR1 SGHVS and CDR2 FNYEAQ. The CDR3 sequence is 15 residues long. V dropped 1 base and J dropped 7; count of bases not matched to a gene: 8. The CDR3, as DNA: TGTGCCAGCAGCTTAGATGACAGGGGAGGGTCTGGCTACACCTTC. It translates to CASSLDDRGGSGYTF.

This chain uses TRBV6-2 or TRBV6-3 with TRBJ1-1; TRBD1 matches at 7 bases. J lost 0 bases, V lost 5 bases, and 3 bases had no gene match. The CDR3 extends over 14 amino acids. Germline V gene lookup returns CDR1 MNHEY and CDR2 SVGEGT. The CDR3 reads CASSLTGMNTEAFF. As DNA, the CDR3 is TGTGCCAGCAGTCTGACAGGGATGAACACTGAAGCTTTCTTT.

The rearrangement joins TRBV12-3 or TRBV12-4 to TRBJ2-1; D possibly corresponds to TRBD1 (6 bases). The V gene lost 7 bases and the J gene lost 9 bases, with 10 bases spanning the gap. The CDR3 has 11 amino acids. DNA of the CDR3: TGTGCCAGCACCACAGGGATTGAGCAGTTCTTC. Its translation: CASTTGIEQFF.

In its sample, this clone was seen once. This CDR3 reads CAISEQTTQQYGYTF. DNA of the CDR3: TGTGCCATCAGTGAGCAGACTACCCAACAGTATGGCTACACCTTC. V and J are TRBV10-3 and TRBJ1-2; D is uncertain. With 2 bases removed from V and 5 bases from J, the gap between germline ends came to 15 bases. The germline gives CDR1 ENHRY, CDR2 SYGVKD. This CDR3 is 15 amino acids long.

The rearrangement links TRBV29-1 to TRBJ2-3; D not certain. The germline V and J ends were trimmed by 2 bases and 6 bases, with 6 bases remaining between them. The CDR3 totals 11 residues. The germline V gene encodes CDR1 SQVTM and CDR2 ANQGSEA. The CDR3 bases are TGCAGCGTTGAAAAATCGGATACGCAGTATTTT. It yields the protein CSVEKSDTQYF.

The rearrangement links TRBV7-9 to TRBJ1-2; a possible D gene is TRBD1 (6 bases). The CDR3 has 14 residues. V shed 4 bases and J shed 2 bases, with 11 bases lying between them. Germline V gene lookup returns CDR1 SEHNR and CDR2 FQNEAQ (reference sequence). The CDR3 DNA is TGTGCCAGCAGCTCTATTACAGGGAACTATGGCTACACCTTC. Its translation is CASSSITGNYGYTF.

The CDR3 protein is CASSYVAGDTGELFF. In DNA, the CDR3 is TGTGCCAGCAGTTACGTCGCGGGGGACACCGGGGAGCTGTTTTTT. The gene calls are TRBV6-2 or TRBV6-3 and TRBJ2-2; 7 positions match TRBD2. There are 15 residues in the CDR3. Trimming at V came to 2 bases and at J to 3 bases, leaving 3 bases not matched to a gene. In germline, CDR1 is MNHEY, CDR2 SVGEGT.

In DNA, the CDR3 is TGTGCCAGCAGCCAAGATTGGACTGGGGCTGAAGCTTTCTTT. Translated, it gives CASSQDWTGAEAFF. This sequence joins TRBV3-1 (or the pseudogene TRBV3-2) and TRBJ1-1; no clear D. The germline V and J ends were trimmed by 0 bases and 6 bases, with 11 bases remaining between them. This CDR3 is built from 14 residues. Looked up from germline, CDR1 is LGHDT and CDR2 is YNNKEL (reference sequence).

V and J are TRBV20-1 and TRBJ1-5; 7 nucleotides match TRBD1. Germline V gene sequence: CDR1 DFQATT, CDR2 SNEGSKA (reference sequence). The junction had 5 bases not matched to a gene; V was cut back by 3 bases and J by 3 bases. The CDR3 has 14 residues. The CDR3 region is CSASAGQVNQPQHF. DNA of the CDR3: TGCAGTGCTAGTGCAGGACAGGTCAATCAGCCCCAGCATTTT.

This chain uses TRBV5-6 with TRBJ2-5; a weak D match, TRBD1 (7 bases). V lost 0 bases and J lost 5, with 14 bases in between. Germline lookup yields CDR1 SGHDT and CDR2 YYEEEE. This CDR3 comprises 15 residues. CDR3 sequence: CASSLELAGGETQYF. The DNA for the CDR3 is TGTGCCAGCAGCTTGGAATTGGCAGGGGGGGAGACCCAGTACTTC.

This clone has only a few counts. This rearrangement joins TRBV2 to TRBJ1-6; D uncertain. The CDR3 has 15 amino acids. Germline CDR1 is SNHLY and CDR2 is FYNNEI. V lost 8 bases and J lost 0, with 11 bases in between. The CDR3 sequence: CASSFGSSYNSPLHF. CDR3 coding DNA: TGTGCCAGCTCGTTCGGGAGCTCCTATAATTCACCCCTCCACTTT.

This chain joins TRBV29-1 and TRBJ2-5; a weak D match, TRBD1 (6 bases). V dropped 6 bases and J dropped 5 bases, with 13 bases sitting between them. The CDR3 spans 12 residues. The germline gives CDR1 SQVTM, CDR2 ANQGSEA. The CDR3 region is CSVATGIETQYF. For the CDR3, the DNA is TGCAGCGTAGCAACAGGGATTGAGACCCAGTACTTC.

The gene calls are TRBV29-1 and TRBJ2-5; tentatively, D is TRBD1 (6 bases). This CDR3 has 13 amino acids. V dropped 6 bases and J dropped 0 bases, with 11 bases sitting between them. Germline assignment: CDR1 SQVTM and CDR2 ANQGSEA. The CDR3 loop is CSVVRGNQETQYF. CDR3 sequence (DNA): TGCAGCGTCGTCAGGGGTAACCAAGAGACCCAGTACTTC.